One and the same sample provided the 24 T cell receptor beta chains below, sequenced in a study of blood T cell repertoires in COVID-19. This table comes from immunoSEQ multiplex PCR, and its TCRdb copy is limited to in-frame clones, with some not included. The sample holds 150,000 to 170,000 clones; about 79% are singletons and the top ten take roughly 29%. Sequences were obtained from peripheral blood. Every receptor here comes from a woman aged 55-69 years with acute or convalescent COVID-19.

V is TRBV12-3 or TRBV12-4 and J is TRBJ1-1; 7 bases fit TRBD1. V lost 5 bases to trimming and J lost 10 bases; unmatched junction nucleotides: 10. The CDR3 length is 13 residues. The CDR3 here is CASSPTDRVPAFF. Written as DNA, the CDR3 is TGTGCCAGCAGTCCAACTGACAGGGTGCCAGCTTTCTTT.

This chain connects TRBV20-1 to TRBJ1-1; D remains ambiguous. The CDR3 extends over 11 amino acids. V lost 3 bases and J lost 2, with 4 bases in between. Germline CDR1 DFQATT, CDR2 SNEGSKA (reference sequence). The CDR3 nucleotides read TGCAGTGCTAGCCTCAACACTGAAGCTTTCTTT. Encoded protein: CSASLNTEAFF.

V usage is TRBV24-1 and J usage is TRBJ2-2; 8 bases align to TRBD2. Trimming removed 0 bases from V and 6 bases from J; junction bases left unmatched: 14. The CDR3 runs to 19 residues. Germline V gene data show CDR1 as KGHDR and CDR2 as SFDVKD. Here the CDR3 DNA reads TGTGCCACCAGTGATTTGAGGGACACCCTCCGGGGGGGCGCCGGGGAGCTGTTTTTT. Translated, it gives CATSDLRDTLRGGAGELFF.

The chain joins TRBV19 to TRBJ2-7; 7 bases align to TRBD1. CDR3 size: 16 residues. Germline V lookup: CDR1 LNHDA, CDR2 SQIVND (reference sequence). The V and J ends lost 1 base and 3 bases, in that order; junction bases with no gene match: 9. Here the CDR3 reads CASSIVSGTANYEQYF. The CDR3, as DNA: TGTGCCAGTAGTATAGTGTCCGGGACAGCTAACTACGAGCAGTACTTC.

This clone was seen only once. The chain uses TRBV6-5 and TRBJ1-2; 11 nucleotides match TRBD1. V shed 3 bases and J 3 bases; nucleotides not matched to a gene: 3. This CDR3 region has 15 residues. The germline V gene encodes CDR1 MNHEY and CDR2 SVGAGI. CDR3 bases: TGTGCCAGCAGTTATTGGACAGGGGGCTACTATGGCTACACCTTC. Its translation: CASSYWTGGYYGYTF.

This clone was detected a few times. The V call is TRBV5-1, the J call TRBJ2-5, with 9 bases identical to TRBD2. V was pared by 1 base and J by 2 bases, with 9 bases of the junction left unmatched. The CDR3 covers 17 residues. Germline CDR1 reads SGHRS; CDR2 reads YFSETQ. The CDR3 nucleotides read TGCGCCAGCAGCTTGTTAGGCCTGGCGGGAGGGCAAGAGACCCAGTACTTC. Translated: CASSLLGLAGGQETQYF.

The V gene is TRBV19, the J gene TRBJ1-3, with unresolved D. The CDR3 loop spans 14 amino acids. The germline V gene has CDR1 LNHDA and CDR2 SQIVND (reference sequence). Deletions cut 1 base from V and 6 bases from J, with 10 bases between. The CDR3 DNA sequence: TGTGCCAGTAGTATAGCGGCGAGGGAAAACACCATATATTTT. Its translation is CASSIAARENTIYF.

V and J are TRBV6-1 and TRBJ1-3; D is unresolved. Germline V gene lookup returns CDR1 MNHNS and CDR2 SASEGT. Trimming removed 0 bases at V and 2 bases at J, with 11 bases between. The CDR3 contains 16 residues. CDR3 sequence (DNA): TGTGCCAGCAGTGAAGCGACATCACCTCCTGGAAACACCATATATTTT. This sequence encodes CASSEATSPPGNTIYF.

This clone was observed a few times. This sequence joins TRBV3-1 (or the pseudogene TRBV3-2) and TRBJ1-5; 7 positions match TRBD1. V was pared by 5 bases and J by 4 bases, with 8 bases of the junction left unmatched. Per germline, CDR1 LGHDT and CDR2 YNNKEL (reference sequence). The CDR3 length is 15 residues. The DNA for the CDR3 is TGTGCCAGCAGCGGAAATTCAGGGGGGAATCAGCCCCAGCATTTT. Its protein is CASSGNSGGNQPQHF.

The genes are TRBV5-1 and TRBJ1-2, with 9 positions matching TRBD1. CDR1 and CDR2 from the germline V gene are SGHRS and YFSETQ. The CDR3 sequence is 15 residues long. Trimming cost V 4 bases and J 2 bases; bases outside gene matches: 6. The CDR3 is CASSLPGTGNYGYTF. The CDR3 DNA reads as TGCGCCAGCAGCCTACCCGGGACAGGGAACTATGGCTACACCTTC.

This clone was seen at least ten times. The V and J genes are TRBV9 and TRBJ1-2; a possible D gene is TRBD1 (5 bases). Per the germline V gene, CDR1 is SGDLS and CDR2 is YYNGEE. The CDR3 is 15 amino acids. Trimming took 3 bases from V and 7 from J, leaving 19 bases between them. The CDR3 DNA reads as TGTGCCAGCAGCGCAAGAACCGCGGGGCCTCTTGGCTACACCTTC. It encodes CASSARTAGPLGYTF.

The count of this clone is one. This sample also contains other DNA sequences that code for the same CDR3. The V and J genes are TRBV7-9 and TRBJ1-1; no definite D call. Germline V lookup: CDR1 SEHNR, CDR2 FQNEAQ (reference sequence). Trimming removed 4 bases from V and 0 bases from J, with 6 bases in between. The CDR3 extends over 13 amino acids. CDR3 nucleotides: TGTGCCAGCAGCTCGCAGATGAACACTGAAGCTTTCTTT. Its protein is CASSSQMNTEAFF.

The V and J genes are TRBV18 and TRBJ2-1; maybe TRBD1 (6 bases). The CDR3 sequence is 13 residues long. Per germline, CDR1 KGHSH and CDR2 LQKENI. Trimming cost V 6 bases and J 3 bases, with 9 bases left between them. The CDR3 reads CASSSDSYNEQFF. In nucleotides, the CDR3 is TGTGCCAGCTCGTCGGACAGCTACAATGAGCAGTTCTTC.

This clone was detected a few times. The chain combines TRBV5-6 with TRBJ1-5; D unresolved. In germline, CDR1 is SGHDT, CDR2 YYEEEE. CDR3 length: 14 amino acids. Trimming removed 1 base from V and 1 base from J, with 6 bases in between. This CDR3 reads CASSLIGSNQPQHF. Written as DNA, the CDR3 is TGTGCCAGCAGCTTGATCGGGAGCAATCAGCCCCAGCATTTT.

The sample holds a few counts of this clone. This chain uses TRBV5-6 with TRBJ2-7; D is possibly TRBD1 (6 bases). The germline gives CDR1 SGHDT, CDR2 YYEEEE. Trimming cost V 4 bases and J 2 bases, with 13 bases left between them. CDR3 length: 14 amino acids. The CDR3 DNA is TGTGCCAGCAGCCGTGACAGGCTCCCCTACGAGCAGTACTTC. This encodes CASSRDRLPYEQYF.

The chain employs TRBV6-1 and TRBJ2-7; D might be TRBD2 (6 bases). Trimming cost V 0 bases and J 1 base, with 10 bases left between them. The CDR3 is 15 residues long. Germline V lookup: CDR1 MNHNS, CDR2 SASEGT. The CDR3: CASSEAHGGSYEQYV. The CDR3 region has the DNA TGTGCCAGCAGTGAAGCGCACGGGGGTTCCTACGAGCAGTACGTC.

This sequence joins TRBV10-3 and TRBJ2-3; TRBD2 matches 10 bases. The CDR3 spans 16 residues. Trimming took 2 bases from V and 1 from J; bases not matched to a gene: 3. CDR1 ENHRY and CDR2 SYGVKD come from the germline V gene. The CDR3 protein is CAISERLAGGTDTQYF. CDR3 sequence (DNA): TGTGCCATCAGTGAGAGGCTAGCGGGGGGCACAGATACGCAGTATTTT.

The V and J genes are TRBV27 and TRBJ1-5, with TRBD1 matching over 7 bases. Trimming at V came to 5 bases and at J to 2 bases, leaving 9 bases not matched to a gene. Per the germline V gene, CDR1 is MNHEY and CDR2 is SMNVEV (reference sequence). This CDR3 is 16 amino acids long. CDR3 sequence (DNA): TGTGCCAGCAGTCAGACGACAGGGCTAGGCAATCAGCCCCAGCATTTT. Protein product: CASSQTTGLGNQPQHF.

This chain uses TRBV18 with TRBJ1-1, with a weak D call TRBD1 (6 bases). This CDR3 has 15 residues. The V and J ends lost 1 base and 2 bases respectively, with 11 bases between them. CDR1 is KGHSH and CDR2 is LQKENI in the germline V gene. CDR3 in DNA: TGTGCCAGCTCACCACGGTCAGGGGAAAACACTGAAGCTTTCTTT. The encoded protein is CASSPRSGENTEAFF.

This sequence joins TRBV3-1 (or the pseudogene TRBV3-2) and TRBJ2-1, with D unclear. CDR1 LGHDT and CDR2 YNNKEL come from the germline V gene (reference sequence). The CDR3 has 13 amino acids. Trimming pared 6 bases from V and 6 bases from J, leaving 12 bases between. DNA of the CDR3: TGTGCCAGCAGGTCTCCACTGGTCAATGAGCAGTTCTTC. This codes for CASRSPLVNEQFF.

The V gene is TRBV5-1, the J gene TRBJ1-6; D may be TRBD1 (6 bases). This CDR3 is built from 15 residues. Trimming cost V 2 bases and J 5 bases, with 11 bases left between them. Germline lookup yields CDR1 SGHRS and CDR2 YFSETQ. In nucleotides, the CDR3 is TGCGCCAGCAGCTTCCGGGCAGGGGATAATTCACCCCTCCACTTT. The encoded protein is CASSFRAGDNSPLHF.

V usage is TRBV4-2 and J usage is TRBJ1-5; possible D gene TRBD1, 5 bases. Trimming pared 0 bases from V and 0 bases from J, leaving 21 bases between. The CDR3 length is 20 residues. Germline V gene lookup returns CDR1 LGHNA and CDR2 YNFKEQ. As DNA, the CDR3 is TGTGCCAGCAGCCAAGATCTGTTATTTAAAGACAGTGTTAGCAATCAGCCCCAGCATTTT. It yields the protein CASSQDLLFKDSVSNQPQHF.

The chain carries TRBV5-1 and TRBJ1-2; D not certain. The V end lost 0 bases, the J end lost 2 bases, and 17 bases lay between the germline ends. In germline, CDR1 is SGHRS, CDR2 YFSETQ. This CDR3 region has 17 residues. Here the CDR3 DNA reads TGCGCCAGCAGCTTGGACCCGTTGCTCCAGTTAAACTATGGCTACACCTTC. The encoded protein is CASSLDPLLQLNYGYTF.

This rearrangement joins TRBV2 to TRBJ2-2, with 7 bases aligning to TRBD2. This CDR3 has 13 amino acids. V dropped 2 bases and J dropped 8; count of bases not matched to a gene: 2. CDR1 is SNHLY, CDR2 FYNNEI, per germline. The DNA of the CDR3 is TGTGCCAGCAGTGAAAGCGGGGCTGGGGAGCTGTTTTTT. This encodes CASSESGAGELFF.